Sequencing of this TCR beta chain was carried out in a study of cytomegalovirus exposure and HLA in healthy donors. There are 12 residues in the CDR3. Germline CDR1 SGHVS, CDR2 FQNEAQ. V shed 5 bases and J shed 7 bases, with 10 bases lying between them. Study observations and caveats: According to the study, some 160 TCR beta chains were cytomegalovirus-associated.

A word on this clone: Its specificity is not known.

Repertoires were generated with immunoSEQ multiplex PCR, while TCRdb's copy carries only in-frame clones and drops some. This table holds under 200,000 clones, about 89% found once. This sequence originates from a woman aged 18 to 35 in good health and CMV-seropositive. The chain recombines TRBV7-8 with TRBJ2-3, with a tentative D call TRBD2 (6 bases). The specimen sequenced was PBMCs. CDR3: CASSATSNTQYF. The CDR3 nucleotides read TGTGCCAGCAGCGCCACTAGCAATACGCAGTATTTT.